This is a list of T cell receptor beta chains from one sample in a study of sequential checkpoint blockade in melanoma. The repertoire was sequenced with immunoSEQ multiplex PCR; TCRdb's copy has only in-frame clones and lacks some. The data hold 10,000 to 11,000 clones, with 60% to 85% observed a single time. Sequenced material: CD8+ T cells sorted from blood (inferred from file names), taken from a patient given nivolumab and ipilimumab in sequence. The source is a human donor with melanoma. Both conserved end residues are part of each CDR3. A D gene is named only where the DNA matches it firmly. The size entry is marked missing in some rows and otherwise reads once, few, many or a size class.

j_call clone_size v_call d_call cdr3_nt cdr3_aa
TRBJ2-7 NA TRBV25-1 TRBD1 TGTGCCTCGACAGGGGGCGCCGAGCAGTACTTC CASTGGAEQYF
TRBJ2-7 NA TRBV4-1 NA TGCGCCAGCAGGTCTTACGAGCAGTACTTC CASRSYEQYF
TRBJ2-7 NA TRBV9 TRBD1 TGTGCCAGCAGCCCCCGGGACAGGATATTTGTCGAGCAGTACTTC CASSPRDRIFVEQYF
TRBJ2-7 NA TRBV27 TRBD2 TGTGCCAGCAGTTTATACGGGGGGGGGACCTACGAGCAGTACTTC CASSLYGGGTYEQYF
TRBJ1-6 NA TRBV7-9 NA TGTGCCAGCAGCTTAGTGGTGGGCAGTTCTCCCCTCCACTTT CASSLVVGSSPLHF
TRBJ2-3 NA TRBV27 NA TGTGCCAGCAGTGGGCGGAGGACCGCGGACGGACGCAGCACAGATACGCAGTATTTT CASSGRRTADGRSTDTQYF
TRBJ1-5 few TRBV5-8 NA TGTGCCAGCAGCCAACTGGGAACAGGGCCTAATCAGCCCCAGCATTTT CASSQLGTGPNQPQHF
TRBJ2-7 NA TRBV7-8 TRBD2 TGTGCCAGCAGGGTGGGGACTAGCGGGGGCGAGCAGTACTTC CASRVGTSGGEQYF
TRBJ1-2 few TRBV11-3 NA TGTGCCAGCAGCTTAGTCGGGGGGGCTGGAGATGGCTACACCTTC CASSLVGGAGDGYTF
TRBJ2-7 once TRBV2 NA TGTGCCAGCAGTGGGGTCGGGAACTCCTACGAGCAGTACTTC CASSGVGNSYEQYF
TRBJ2-7 NA TRBV5-4 TRBD1 TGTGCCAGCAGCTATGGGACAGGGCCCAACGAGCAGTACTTC CASSYGTGPNEQYF
TRBJ2-7 NA TRBV1 NA TGCACCAGCAGCCGCGCCTACGAGCAGTACTTC CTSSRAYEQYF
TRBJ2-7 NA TRBV27 TRBD1 TGTGCCAGCAGTTTAAGGACAGGGGGCGAGCAGTACTTC CASSLRTGGEQYF
TRBJ1-2 NA TRBV6-6 TRBD1 TGTGCCAGCAGCCCTAACCTACAGGGGGCAAAGGGCTACACCTTC CASSPNLQGAKGYTF
TRBJ1-5 NA TRBV7-8 NA TGTGCCAGCAGCTTCTACGGAGGGAATCAGCCCCAGCATTTT CASSFYGGNQPQHF
TRBJ2-7 NA TRBV7-9 NA TGTGCCAGCAGCTTCCCCGGGGGCTACGAGCAGTACTTC CASSFPGGYEQYF
TRBJ2-7 NA TRBV10-3 NA TGTGCCATCAGTGAGGAGGGCATTTCCTACGAGCAGTACTTC CAISEEGISYEQYF
TRBJ2-1 NA TRBV28 NA TGTGCCAGCAGTTTGCAGGGTGGGTTAAATGAGCAGTTCTTC CASSLQGGLNEQFF
TRBJ2-7 once TRBV11-2 TRBD1 TGTGCCAGCAGCTCCGGGACAGGCCCAAACTACGAGCAGTACTTC CASSSGTGPNYEQYF
TRBJ1-2 NA TRBV27 NA TGTGCCAGCAGTTTTGTCTTTCGGGGGGCGGAGGAGTACACCTTC CASSFVFRGAEEYTF
TRBJ2-5 NA TRBV9 TRBD2 TGTGCCAGCAGCGTAGTTCCCCGGGGGGGCGAAGAGACCCAGTACTTC CASSVVPRGGEETQYF
TRBJ1-2 NA TRBV7-9 NA TGTGCCAGCAGCTTAGCGACGGGCTATGGCTACACCTTC CASSLATGYGYTF